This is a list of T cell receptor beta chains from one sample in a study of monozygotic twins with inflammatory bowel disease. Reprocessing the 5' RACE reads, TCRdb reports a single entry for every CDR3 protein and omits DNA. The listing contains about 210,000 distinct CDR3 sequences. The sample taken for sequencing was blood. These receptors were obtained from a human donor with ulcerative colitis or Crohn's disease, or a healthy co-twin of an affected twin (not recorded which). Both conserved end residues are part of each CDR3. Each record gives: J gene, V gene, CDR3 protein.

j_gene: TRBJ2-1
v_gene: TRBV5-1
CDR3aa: CASSLLWESDEQFF

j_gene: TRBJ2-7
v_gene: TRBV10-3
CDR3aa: CAIRPGQGNSYEQYF

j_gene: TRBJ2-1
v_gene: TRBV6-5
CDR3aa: CASSSGTADREQFF

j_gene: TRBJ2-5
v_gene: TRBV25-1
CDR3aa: CASRGGLETQYF

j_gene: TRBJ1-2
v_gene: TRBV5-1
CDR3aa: CASSRQDHYGYTF

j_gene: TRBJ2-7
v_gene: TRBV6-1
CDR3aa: CANSRDRVGEQYF

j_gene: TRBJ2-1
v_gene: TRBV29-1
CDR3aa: CSVGGMNEQFF

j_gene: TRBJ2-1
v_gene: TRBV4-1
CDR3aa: CASSRFPRGRNIGNEQFF

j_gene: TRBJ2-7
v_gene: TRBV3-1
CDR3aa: CASSRQSTGYEQYF

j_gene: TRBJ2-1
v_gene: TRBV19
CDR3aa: CASTRGQGPYNEQFF

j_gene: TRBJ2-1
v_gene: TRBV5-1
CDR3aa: CASSLVAPSYNEQFF

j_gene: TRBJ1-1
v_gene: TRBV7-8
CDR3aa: CASSWSAGRMNTEAFF

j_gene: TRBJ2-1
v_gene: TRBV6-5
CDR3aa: CASSYVRVLGNEQFF

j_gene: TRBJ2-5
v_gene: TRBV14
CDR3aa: CASSQGRETQYF

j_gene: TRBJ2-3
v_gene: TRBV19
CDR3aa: CASSRSTDTRYF

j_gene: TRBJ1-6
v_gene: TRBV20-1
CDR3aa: CSAPGEGRGNSPLHF

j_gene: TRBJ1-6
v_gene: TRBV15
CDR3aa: CATSSSRADSPLHF

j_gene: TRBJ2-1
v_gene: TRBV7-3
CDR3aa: CASSLNAGGLGSNEQFF

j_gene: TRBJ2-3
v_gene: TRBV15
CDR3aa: CATSRQVAGSTDTQYF

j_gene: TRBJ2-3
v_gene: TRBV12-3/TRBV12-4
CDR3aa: CASNLLAGGTSTDTQYF

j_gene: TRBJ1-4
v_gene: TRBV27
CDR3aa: CASSLRPDRENEKLFF

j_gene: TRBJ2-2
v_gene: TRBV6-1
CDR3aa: CASSVYRGGSTGELFF

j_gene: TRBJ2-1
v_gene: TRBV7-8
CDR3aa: CASSSRPQAGAVYNEQFF

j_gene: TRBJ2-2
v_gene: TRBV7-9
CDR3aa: CASSILRDRGTGELFF

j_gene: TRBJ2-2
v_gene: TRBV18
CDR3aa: CASSPEQGVAGELFF

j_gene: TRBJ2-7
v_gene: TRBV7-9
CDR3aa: CASGTGGNEQYF

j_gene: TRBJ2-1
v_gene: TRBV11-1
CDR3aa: CASSSDRMRNEQFF

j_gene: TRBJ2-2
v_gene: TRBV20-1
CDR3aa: CSAMGQLTGELFF

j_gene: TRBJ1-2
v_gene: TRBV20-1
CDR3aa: CSAVSGPYGYTF

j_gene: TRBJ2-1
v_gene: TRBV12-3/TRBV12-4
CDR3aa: CASSFDGQGYNEQFF

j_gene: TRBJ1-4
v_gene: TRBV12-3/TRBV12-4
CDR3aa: CASGTGGTNEKLFF

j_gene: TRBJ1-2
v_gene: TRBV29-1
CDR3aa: CSVAPRGYGYTF